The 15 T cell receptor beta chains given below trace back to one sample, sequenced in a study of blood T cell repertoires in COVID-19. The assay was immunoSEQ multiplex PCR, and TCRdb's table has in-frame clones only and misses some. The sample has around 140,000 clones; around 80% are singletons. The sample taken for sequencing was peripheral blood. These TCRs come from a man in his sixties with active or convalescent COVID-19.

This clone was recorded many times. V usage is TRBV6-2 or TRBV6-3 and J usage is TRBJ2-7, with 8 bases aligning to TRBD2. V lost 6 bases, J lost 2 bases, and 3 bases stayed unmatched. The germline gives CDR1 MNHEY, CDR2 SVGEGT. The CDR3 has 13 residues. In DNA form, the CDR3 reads TGTGCCAGCAGCCCGGGGGGGCCCTACGAGCAGTACGTC. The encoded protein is CASSPGGPYEQYV.

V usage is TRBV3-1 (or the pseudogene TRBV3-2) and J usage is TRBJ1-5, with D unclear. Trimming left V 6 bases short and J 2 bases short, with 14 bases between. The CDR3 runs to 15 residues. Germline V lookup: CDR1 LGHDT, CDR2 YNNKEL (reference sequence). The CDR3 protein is CASSRSGIGNQPQHF. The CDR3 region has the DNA TGTGCCAGCAGTCGTTCGGGGATTGGCAATCAGCCCCAGCATTTT.

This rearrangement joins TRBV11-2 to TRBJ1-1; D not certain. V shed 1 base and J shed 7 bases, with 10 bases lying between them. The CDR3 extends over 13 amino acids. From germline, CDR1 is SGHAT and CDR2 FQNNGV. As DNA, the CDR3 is TGTGCCAGCAGCTTAGCCCGGGGAGGTGAAGCTTTCTTT. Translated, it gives CASSLARGGEAFF.

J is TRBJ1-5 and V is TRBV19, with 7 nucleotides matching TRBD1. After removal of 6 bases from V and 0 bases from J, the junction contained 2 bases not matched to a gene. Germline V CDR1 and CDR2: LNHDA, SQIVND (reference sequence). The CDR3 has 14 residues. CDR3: CASRRDSSNQPQHF. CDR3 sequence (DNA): TGTGCCAGTAGGAGGGACAGTAGCAATCAGCCCCAGCATTTT.

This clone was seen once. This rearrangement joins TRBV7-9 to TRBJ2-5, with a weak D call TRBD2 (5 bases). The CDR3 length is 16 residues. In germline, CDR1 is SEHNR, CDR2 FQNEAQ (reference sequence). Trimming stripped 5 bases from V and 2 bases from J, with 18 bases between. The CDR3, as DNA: TGTGCCAGCAGCGCGGGCTCCCTTGGGGAACAAGAGACCCAGTACTTC. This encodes CASSAGSLGEQETQYF.

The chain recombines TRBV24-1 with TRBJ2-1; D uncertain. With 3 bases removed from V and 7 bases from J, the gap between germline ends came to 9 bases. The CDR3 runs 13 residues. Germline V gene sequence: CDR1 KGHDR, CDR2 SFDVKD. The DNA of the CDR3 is TGTGCCACCAGTGATCGCGGAAAAAATGAGCAGTTCTTC. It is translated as CATSDRGKNEQFF.

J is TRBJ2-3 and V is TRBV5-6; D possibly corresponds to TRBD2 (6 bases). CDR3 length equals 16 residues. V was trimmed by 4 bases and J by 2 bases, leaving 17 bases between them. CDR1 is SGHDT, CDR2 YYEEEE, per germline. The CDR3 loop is CASSAGPPGPTDTQYF. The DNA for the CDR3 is TGTGCCAGCAGCGCGGGACCCCCGGGGCCCACAGATACGCAGTATTTT.

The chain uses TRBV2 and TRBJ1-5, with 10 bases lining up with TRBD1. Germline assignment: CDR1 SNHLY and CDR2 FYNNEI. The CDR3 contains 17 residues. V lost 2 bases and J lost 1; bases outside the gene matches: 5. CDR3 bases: TGTGCCAGCAGTGAAATGGGACAGGGGTTCAGCAATCAGCCCCAGCATTTT. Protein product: CASSEMGQGFSNQPQHF. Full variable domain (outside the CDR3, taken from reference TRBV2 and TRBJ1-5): EPEVTQTPSHQVTQMGQEVILRCVPISNHLYFYWYRQILGQKVEFLVSFYNNEISEKSEIFDDQFSVERPDGSNFTLKIRSTKLEDSAMYFCASSEMGQGFSNQPQHFGDGTRLSIL.

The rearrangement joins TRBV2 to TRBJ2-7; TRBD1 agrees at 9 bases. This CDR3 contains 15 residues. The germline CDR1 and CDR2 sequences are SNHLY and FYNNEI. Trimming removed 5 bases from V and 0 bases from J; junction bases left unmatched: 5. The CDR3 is CASSPQGAVSYEQYF. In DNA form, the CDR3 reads TGTGCCAGCAGTCCACAGGGGGCGGTCTCCTACGAGCAGTACTTC. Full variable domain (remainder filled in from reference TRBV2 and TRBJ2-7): EPEVTQTPSHQVTQMGQEVILRCVPISNHLYFYWYRQILGQKVEFLVSFYNNEISEKSEIFDDQFSVERPDGSNFTLKIRSTKLEDSAMYFCASSPQGAVSYEQYFGPGTRLTVT.

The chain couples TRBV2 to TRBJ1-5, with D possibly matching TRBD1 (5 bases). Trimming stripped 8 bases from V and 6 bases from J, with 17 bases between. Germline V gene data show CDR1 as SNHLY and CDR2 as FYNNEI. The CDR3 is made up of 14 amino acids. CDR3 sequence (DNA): TGTGCCAGCGGCGCGAGCGGGGCCGGTCAGCCCCAGCATTTT. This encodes CASGASGAGQPQHF.

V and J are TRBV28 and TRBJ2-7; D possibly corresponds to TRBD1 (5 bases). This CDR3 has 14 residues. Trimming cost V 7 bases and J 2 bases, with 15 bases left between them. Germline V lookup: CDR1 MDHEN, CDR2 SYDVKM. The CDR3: CASTDSSPPYEQYV. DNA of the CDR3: TGTGCCAGCACCGACAGTTCCCCTCCCTACGAGCAGTACGTC.

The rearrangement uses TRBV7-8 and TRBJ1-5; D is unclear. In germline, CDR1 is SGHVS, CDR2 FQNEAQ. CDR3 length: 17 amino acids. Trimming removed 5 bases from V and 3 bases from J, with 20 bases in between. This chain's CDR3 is CASSAVARTLANQPQHF. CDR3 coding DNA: TGTGCCAGCAGCGCCGTAGCGAGGACCCTGGCCAATCAGCCCCAGCATTTT.

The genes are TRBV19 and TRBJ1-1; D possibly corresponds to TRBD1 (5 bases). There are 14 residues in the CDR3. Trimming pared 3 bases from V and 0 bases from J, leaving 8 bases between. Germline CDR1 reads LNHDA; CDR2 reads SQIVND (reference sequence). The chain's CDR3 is CASSMGGLNTEAFF. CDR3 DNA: TGTGCCAGTAGTATGGGGGGGTTGAACACTGAAGCTTTCTTT.

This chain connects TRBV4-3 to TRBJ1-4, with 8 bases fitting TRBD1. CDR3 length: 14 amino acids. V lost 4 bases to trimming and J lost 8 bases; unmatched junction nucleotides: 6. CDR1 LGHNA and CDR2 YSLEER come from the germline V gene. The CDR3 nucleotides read TGCGCCAGCAGCCTCAGACAGGGGTTGGAAAAACTGTTTTTT. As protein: CASSLRQGLEKLFF.

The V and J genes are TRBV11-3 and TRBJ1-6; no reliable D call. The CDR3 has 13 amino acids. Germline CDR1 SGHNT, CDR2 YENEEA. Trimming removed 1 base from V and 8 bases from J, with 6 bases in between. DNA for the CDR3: TGTGCCAGCAGCTTAGGACTGGATTCACCCCTCCACTTT. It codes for CASSLGLDSPLHF.